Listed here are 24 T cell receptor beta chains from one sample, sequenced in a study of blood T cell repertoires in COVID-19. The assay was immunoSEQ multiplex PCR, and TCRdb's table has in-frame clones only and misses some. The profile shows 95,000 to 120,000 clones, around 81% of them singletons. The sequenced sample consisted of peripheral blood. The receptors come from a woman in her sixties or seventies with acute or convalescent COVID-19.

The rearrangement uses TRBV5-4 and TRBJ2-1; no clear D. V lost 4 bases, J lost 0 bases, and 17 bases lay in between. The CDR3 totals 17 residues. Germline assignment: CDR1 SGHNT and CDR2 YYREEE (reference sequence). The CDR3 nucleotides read TGTGCCAGCAGCCGATCTTCGGTTGTAGCCTCCTACAATGAGCAGTTCTTC. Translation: CASSRSSVVASYNEQFF.

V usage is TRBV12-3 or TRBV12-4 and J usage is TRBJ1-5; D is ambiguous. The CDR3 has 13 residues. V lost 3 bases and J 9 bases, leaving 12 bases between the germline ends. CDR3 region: CASSFEVGRPQHF. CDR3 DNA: TGTGCCAGCAGTTTTGAGGTCGGAAGGCCCCAGCATTTT.

CDR3 nucleotides: TGTGCCACCAGCAGAGATATTAGCGGGTACTCCTACGAGCAGTACTTC. Translating gives CATSRDISGYSYEQYF. The chain has TRBV15 and TRBJ2-7, with TRBD2 matching 7 bases. This CDR3 spans 16 amino acids. The J segment lost 0 bases and the V segment lost 0 bases, leaving 5 bases of the junction unmatched. Germline lookup yields CDR1 LNHNV and CDR2 YYDKDF (reference sequence).

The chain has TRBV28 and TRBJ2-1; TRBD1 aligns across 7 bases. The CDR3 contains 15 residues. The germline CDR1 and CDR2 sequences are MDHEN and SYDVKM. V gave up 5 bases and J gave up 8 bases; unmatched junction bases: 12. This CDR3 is CASSPSRGTLDEQFF. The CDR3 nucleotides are TGTGCCAGCAGTCCCAGCAGGGGGACCCTGGATGAGCAGTTCTTC.

The CDR3 DNA reads as TGTGCCAGCAGCCGACAGGGGACCTATGGCTACACCTTC. It yields the protein CASSRQGTYGYTF. The chain employs TRBV7-2 and TRBJ1-2; TRBD1 aligns across 8 bases. There are 13 residues in the CDR3. The V and J ends lost 5 bases and 4 bases, in that order; junction bases with no gene match: 3. Germline-derived CDR1 and CDR2 are SGHTA and FQGNSA.

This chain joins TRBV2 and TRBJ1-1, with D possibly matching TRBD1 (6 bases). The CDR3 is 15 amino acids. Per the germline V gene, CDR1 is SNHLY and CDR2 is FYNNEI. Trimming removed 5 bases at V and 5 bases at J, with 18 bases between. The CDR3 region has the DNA TGTGCCAGCAGTACCCTGGGGGCGGGGGGAACTGAAGCTTTCTTT. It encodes CASSTLGAGGTEAFF.

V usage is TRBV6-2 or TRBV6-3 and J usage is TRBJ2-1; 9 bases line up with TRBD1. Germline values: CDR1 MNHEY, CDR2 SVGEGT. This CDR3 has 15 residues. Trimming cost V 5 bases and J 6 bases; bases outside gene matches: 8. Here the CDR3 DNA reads TGTGCCAGCAGTACCCGGGACAGGGCCTTCAATGAGCAGTTCTTC. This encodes CASSTRDRAFNEQFF.

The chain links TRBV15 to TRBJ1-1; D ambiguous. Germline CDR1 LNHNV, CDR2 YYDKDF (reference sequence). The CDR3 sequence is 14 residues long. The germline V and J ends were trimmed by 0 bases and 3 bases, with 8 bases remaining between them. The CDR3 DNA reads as TGTGCCACCAGCAGAGATTCGAGGGACACTGAAGCTTTCTTT. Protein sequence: CATSRDSRDTEAFF.

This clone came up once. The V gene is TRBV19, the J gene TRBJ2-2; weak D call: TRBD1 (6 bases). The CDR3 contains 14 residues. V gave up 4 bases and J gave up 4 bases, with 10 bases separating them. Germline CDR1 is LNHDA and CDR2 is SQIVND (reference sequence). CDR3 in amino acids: CASSNTGSTGELFF. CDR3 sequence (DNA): TGTGCCAGTAGTAACACAGGGAGCACCGGGGAGCTGTTTTTT.

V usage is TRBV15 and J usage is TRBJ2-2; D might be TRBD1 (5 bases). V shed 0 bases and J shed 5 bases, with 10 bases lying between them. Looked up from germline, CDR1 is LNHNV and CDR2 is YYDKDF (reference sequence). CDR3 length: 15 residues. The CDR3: CATSRDLAGTGELFF. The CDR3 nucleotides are TGTGCCACCAGCAGAGACCTGGCAGGGACCGGGGAGCTGTTTTTT.

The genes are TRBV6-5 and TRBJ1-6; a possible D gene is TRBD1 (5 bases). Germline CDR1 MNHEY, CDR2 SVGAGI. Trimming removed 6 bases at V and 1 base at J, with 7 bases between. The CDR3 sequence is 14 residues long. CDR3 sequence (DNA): TGTGCCAGCAGACCAGGGTCCTATAATTCACCCCTCCACTTT. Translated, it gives CASRPGSYNSPLHF.

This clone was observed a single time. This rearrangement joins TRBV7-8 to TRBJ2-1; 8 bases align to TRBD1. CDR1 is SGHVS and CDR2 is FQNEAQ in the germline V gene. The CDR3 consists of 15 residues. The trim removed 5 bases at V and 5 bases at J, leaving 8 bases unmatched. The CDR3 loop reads CASSRGQGENNEQFF. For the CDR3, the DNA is TGTGCCAGCAGCCGAGGACAGGGCGAAAACAATGAGCAGTTCTTC.

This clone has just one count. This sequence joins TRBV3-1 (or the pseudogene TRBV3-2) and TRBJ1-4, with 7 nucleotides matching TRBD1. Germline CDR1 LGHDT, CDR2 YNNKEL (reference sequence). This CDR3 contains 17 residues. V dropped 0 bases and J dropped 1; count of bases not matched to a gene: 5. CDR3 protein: CASSQDSNRGTNEKLFF. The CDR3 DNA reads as TGTGCCAGCAGCCAAGATTCGAACAGGGGAACTAATGAAAAACTGTTTTTT.

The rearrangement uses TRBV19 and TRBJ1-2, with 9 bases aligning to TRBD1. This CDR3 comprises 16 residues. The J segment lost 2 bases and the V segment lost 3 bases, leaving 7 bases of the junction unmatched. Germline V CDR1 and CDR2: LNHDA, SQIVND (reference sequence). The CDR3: CASSMEGTGRNYGYTF. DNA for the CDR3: TGTGCCAGTAGTATGGAGGGGACAGGGCGCAACTATGGCTACACCTTC.

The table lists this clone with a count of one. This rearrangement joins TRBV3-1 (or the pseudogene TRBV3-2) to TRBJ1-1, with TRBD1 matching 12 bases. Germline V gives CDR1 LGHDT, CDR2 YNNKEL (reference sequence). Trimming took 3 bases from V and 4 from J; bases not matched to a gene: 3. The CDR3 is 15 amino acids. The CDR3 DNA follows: TGTGCCAGCAGCCAGGGGACAGGGGGCTTCACTGAAGCTTTCTTT. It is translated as CASSQGTGGFTEAFF.

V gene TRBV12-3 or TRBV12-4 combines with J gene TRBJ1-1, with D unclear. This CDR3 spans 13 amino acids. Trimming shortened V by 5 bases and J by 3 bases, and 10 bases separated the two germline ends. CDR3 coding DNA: TGTGCCAGCAGTCCCAGGCGGGACACTGAAGCTTTCTTT. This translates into CASSPRRDTEAFF.

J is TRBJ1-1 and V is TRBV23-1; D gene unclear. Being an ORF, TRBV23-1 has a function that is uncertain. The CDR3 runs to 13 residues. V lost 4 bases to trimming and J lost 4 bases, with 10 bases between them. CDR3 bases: TGCGCCAGCAGTCCAACAGAGTGCACTGAAGCTTTCTTT. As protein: CASSPTECTEAFF.

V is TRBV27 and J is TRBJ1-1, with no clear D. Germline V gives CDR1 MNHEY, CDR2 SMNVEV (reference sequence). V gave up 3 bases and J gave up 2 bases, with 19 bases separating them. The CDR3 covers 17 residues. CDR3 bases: TGTGCCAGCAGTTTCCGACAAATATTGACGGATAACACTGAAGCTTTCTTT. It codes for CASSFRQILTDNTEAFF.

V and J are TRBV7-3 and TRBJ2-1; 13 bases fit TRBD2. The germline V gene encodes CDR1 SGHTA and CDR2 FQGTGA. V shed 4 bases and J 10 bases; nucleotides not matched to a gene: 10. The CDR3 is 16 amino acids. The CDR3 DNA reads TGTGCCAGCAGCTACGGACTAGCGGGGGCCCAAGGAGAGCAGTTCTTC. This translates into CASSYGLAGAQGEQFF.

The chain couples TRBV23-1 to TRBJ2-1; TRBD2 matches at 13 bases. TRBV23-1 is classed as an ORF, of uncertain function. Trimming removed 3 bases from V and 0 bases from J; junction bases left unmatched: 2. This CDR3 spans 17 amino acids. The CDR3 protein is CASSHRLAGGSYNEQFF. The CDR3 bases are TGCGCCAGCAGTCACCGACTAGCGGGGGGCTCCTACAATGAGCAGTTCTTC.

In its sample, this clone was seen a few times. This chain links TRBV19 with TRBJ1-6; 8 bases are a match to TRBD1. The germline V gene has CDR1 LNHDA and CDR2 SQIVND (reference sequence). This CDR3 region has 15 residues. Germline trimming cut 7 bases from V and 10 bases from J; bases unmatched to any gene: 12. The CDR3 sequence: CASTPRDRNGSPLHF. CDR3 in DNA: TGTGCCAGTACCCCCCGGGACAGGAATGGATCACCCCTCCACTTT.

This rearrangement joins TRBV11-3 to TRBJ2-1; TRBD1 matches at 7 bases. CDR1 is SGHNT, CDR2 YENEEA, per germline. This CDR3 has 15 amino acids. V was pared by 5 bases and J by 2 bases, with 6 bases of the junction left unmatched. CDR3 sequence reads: CASSPNRGTYNEQFF. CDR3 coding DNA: TGTGCCAGCAGCCCGAACAGGGGAACCTACAATGAGCAGTTCTTC.

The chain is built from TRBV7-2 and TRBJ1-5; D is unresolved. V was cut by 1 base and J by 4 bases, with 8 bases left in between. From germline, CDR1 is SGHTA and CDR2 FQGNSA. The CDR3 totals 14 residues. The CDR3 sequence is CASSLEPGNQPQHF. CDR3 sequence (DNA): TGTGCCAGCAGCTTAGAGCCGGGGAATCAGCCCCAGCATTTT.

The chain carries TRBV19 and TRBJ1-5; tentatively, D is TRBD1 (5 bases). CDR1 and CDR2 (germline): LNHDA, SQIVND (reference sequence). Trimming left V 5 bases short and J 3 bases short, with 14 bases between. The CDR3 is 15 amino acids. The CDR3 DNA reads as TGTGCCAGTAGTGCCCAGGGAGGACTCAATCAGCCCCAGCATTTT. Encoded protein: CASSAQGGLNQPQHF. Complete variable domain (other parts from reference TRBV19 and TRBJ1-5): DGGITQSPKYLFRKEGQNVTLSCEQNLNHDAMYWYRQDPGQGLRLIYYSQIVNDFQKGDIAEGYSVSREKKESFPLTVTSAQKNPTAFYLCASSAQGGLNQPQHFGDGTRLSIL.